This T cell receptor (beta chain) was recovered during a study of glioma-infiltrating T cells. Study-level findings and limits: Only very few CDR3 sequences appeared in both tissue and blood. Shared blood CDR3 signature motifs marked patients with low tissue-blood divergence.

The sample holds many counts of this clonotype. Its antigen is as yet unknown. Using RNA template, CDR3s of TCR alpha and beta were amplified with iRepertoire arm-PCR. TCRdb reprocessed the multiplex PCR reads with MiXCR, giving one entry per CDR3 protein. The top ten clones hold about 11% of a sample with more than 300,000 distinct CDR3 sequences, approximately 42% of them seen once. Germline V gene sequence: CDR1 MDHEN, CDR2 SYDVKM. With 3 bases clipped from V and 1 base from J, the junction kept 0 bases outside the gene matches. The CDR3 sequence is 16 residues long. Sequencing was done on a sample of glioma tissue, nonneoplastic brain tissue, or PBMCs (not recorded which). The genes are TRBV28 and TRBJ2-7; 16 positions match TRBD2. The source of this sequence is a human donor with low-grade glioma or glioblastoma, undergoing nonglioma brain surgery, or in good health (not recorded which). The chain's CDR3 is CASSLGLAGGSYEQYF. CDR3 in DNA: TGTGCCAGCAGTTTGGGACTAGCGGGAGGGTCCTACGAGCAGTACTTC.